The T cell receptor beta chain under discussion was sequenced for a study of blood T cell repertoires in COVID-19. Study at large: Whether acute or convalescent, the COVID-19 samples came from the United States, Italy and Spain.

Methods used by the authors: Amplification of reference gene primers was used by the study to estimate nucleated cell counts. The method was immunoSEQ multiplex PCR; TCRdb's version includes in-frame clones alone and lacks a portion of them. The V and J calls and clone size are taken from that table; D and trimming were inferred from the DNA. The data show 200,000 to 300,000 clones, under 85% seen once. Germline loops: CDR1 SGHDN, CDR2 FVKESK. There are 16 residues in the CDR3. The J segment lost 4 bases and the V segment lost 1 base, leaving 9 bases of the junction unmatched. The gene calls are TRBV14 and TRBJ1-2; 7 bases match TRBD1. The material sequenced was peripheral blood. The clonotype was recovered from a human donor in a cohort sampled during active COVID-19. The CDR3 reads CASSQVSGQAPYGYTF. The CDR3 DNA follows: TGTGCCAGCAGCCAAGTTTCAGGACAGGCGCCCTATGGCTACACCTTC.